The entry that follows covers one TCR beta chain sequence. V gave up 9 bases and J gave up 5 bases; unmatched junction bases: 15. From germline, CDR1 is SGHAT and CDR2 FQNNGV. The CDR3 is made up of 15 amino acids. These data belong to a study of blood T cell repertoires in COVID-19. About the study: Specimens from acute and convalescent COVID-19 originated in the United States, Italy and Spain. PBMCs, B-cell-depleted T cells, or T cells were the source of the cDNA or gDNA that made up the material.

As handled by the study authors: The assay estimated nucleated cells by amplifying reference gene primers. Method: immunoSEQ multiplex PCR; TCRdb's copy keeps in-frame clones and lacks some. Clone size and V and J calls were adopted from that table, with D and trimming inferred from the DNA. Among a few hundred thousand clones, around 87% were seen once, and the ten largest hold about 2.5%. The TCR sequence derives from a man aged 18 to 29 with active or convalescent COVID-19. The chain combines TRBV11-2 with TRBJ1-1; 7 positions agree with TRBD1. Sequenced input: peripheral blood. CDR3 DNA sequence: TGTGCCAGTCAGCTTTATCACAGGGGAGAAACTGAAGCTTTCTTT. Its protein is CASQLYHRGETEAFF.